These 28 T cell receptor beta chains were all obtained from the same sample, sequenced in a study of a mutant IDH1 vaccine in newly diagnosed glioma. Time point in this sample: baseline, week 1 (first vaccination visit). This sample's treatment: pre-vaccination baseline after standard-of-care therapy. Produced via immunoSEQ multiplex PCR; TCRdb's table is partial and in-frame only. This sample yields 80,000 to 100,000 clones, of which about four fifths are seen a single time; approximately 7.6% belongs to the top ten. Sequenced here: PBMCs, sampled from a glioma patient treated with radiotherapy, temozolomide or both. The source of these receptors is a middle-aged man with glioma.

The chain employs TRBV27 and TRBJ1-5; D possibly corresponds to TRBD1 (5 bases). The CDR3 is 16 residues long. V lost 6 bases and J 0 bases, leaving 15 bases between the germline ends. Looked up from germline, CDR1 is MNHEY and CDR2 is SMNVEV (reference sequence). The CDR3 region has the DNA TGTGCCAGCAGCTCGCAGGCGGGGGTTAGCAATCAGCCCCAGCATTTT. Its protein product is CASSSQAGVSNQPQHF.

This clone occurred a few times. The J gene is TRBJ2-1, the V gene TRBV28; D unclear. The CDR3 runs 13 residues. CDR1 is MDHEN and CDR2 is SYDVKM in the germline V gene. Trimming shortened V by 3 bases and J by 10 bases, and 13 bases separated the two germline ends. Here the CDR3 DNA reads TGTGCCAGCAGTTTGTCCGTCGGAAACGAGCAGTTCTTC. Translation gives CASSLSVGNEQFF. The variable domain in full, completed from reference TRBV28 and TRBJ2-1, reads DVKVTQSSRYLVKRTGEKVFLECVQDMDHENMFWYRQDPGLGLRLIYFSYDVKMKEKGDIPEGYSVSREKKERFSLILESASTNQTSMYLCASSLSVGNEQFFGPGTRLTVL.

V is TRBV4-3 and J is TRBJ1-2; TRBD1 matches 8 bases. Germline-derived CDR1 and CDR2 are LGHNA and YSLEER. V was clipped by 4 bases and J by 1 base; unmatched bases: 5. CDR3 length: 15 amino acids. In DNA, the CDR3 is TGCGCCAGCAGCCCAGACAGGGGACTTAACTATGGCTACACCTTC. Translation gives CASSPDRGLNYGYTF.

This clone has a single count. This chain connects TRBV7-6 to TRBJ2-5, with 10 bases lining up with TRBD1. Trimming took 0 bases from V and 4 from J; bases not matched to a gene: 5. The CDR3 totals 16 residues. CDR1 and CDR2 from the germline V gene are SGHVS and FNYEAQ. CDR3: CASSLATGDRGETQYF. CDR3 DNA: TGTGCCAGCAGCTTAGCGACAGGGGACAGGGGAGAGACCCAGTACTTC.

The chain combines TRBV25-1 with TRBJ2-1; D remains unclear. The CDR3 totals 13 residues. Trimming removed 8 bases from V and 6 bases from J, with 14 bases in between. Germline V lookup: CDR1 MGHDK, CDR2 SYGVNS. CDR3 bases: TGTGCCAGCGCCTTAGTCGGTTCCAATGAGCAGTTCTTC. Its protein is CASALVGSNEQFF.

The chain is built from TRBV19 and TRBJ1-5; 8 bases map to TRBD1. The V gene end was trimmed by 6 bases and the J gene end by 4 bases; junction bases not matched to a gene: 20. The CDR3 is made up of 19 amino acids. The germline V gene has CDR1 LNHDA and CDR2 SQIVND (reference sequence). CDR3 DNA: TGTGCCAGTAGGACGACGGGACAGGAGGGGATGGGGAGTAATCAGCCCCAGCATTTT. Its translation: CASRTTGQEGMGSNQPQHF.

CDR3 in DNA: TGTGCCAGCGCGCGGTGGGGGTATAGCAATCAGCCCCAGCATTTT. This codes for CASARWGYSNQPQHF. The chain joins TRBV11-3 to TRBJ1-5; D perhaps matches TRBD1 (5 bases). Germline assignment: CDR1 SGHNT and CDR2 YENEEA. The CDR3 covers 15 residues. Trimming took 8 bases from V and 0 from J, leaving 14 bases between them. Together with reference TRBV11-3 and TRBJ1-5, the CDR3 gives the full variable domain: EAGVVQSPRYKIIEKKQPVAFWCNPISGHNTLYWYLQNLGQGPELLIRYENEEAVDDSQLPKDRFSAERLKGVDSTLKIQPAELGDSAVYLCASARWGYSNQPQHFGDGTRLSIL.

The rearrangement joins TRBV28 to TRBJ2-7; 11 bases are a match to TRBD1. CDR3 length: 18 amino acids. The V segment lost 2 bases and the J segment 6 bases; nucleotides outside the gene matches: 15. Germline assignment: CDR1 MDHEN and CDR2 SYDVKM. CDR3 residues: CASSLRPRDRGTGREQYF. DNA for the CDR3: TGTGCCAGCAGTTTACGGCCCCGGGACAGGGGGACGGGGCGCGAGCAGTACTTC.

J is TRBJ2-4 and V is TRBV5-6, with a possible D match to TRBD2 (5 bases). Trimming took off 4 bases at V and 1 base at J, with 12 bases between the two ends. Germline CDR1 SGHDT, CDR2 YYEEEE. The CDR3 length is 15 residues. The CDR3 loop is CASSREGVAKNIQYF. The CDR3 DNA sequence: TGTGCCAGCAGCCGCGAGGGAGTGGCCAAAAACATTCAGTACTTC. The full variable domain, with the rest looked up from reference TRBV5-6 and TRBJ2-4, is DAGVTQSPTHLIKTRGQQVTLRCSPKSGHDTVSWYQQALGQGPQFIFQYYEEEERQRGNFPDRFSGHQFPNYSSELNVNALLLGDSALYLCASSREGVAKNIQYFGAGTRLSVL.

V gene TRBV5-6 combines with J gene TRBJ2-7; 8 bases agree with TRBD2. The CDR3 is made up of 13 amino acids. V trimming: 4 bases; J trimming: 3 bases; junction bases outside the gene matches: 3. The germline gives CDR1 SGHDT, CDR2 YYEEEE. CDR3 amino acids: CASSGTSFYEQYF. Here the CDR3 DNA reads TGTGCCAGCAGCGGGACTAGTTTCTACGAGCAGTACTTC.

The J gene is TRBJ1-1, the V gene TRBV7-9; no clear D. This CDR3 is built from 15 residues. Between the trimmed V and J ends, which lost 1 base and 1 base, there was a span of 10 bases. Per germline, CDR1 SEHNR and CDR2 FQNEAQ (reference sequence). The CDR3 DNA reads as TGTGCCAGCAGCTTAGGGGATCTGGGGAACACTGAAGCTTTCTTT. Encoded protein: CASSLGDLGNTEAFF.

The genes are TRBV6-5 and TRBJ1-2; 7 bases match TRBD1. CDR3 size: 15 residues. V lost 6 bases to trimming and J lost 3 bases; unmatched junction nucleotides: 10. Germline lookup yields CDR1 MNHEY and CDR2 SVGAGI. The CDR3 sequence: CASRSHRGWDYGYTF. In nucleotides, the CDR3 is TGTGCCAGCAGATCGCACAGGGGATGGGACTATGGCTACACCTTC.

The V gene is TRBV6-5, the J gene TRBJ2-1, with 13 bases that match TRBD2. The V gene's germline CDR1 is MNHEY and CDR2 SVGAGI. V gave up 2 bases and J gave up 10 bases; unmatched junction bases: 8. The CDR3 loop spans 16 amino acids. CDR3 coding DNA: TGTGCCAGCAGTTACCTCGGGACTAGCGGGAAGAACGAGCAGTTCTTC. This encodes CASSYLGTSGKNEQFF.

J is TRBJ2-7 and V is TRBV7-2; D call uncertain. The V gene lost 1 base and the J gene lost 2 bases, with 6 bases spanning the gap. The CDR3 consists of 13 residues. Germline V lookup: CDR1 SGHTA, CDR2 FQGNSA. This CDR3 is CASSLDRAYEQYF. CDR3 nucleotide sequence: TGTGCCAGCAGCTTAGACAGAGCCTACGAGCAGTACTTC.

V and J are TRBV29-1 and TRBJ1-2; D is perhaps TRBD1 (6 bases). The germline gives CDR1 SQVTM, CDR2 ANQGSEA. The CDR3 sequence is 14 residues long. Deletions cut 3 bases from V and 6 bases from J, with 17 bases between. CDR3 region: CSVEGEQGHHGYTF. CDR3 coding DNA: TGCAGCGTTGAGGGGGAACAGGGCCACCATGGCTACACCTTC.

This clone was observed once. The J gene is TRBJ2-1, the V gene TRBV11-2; D may be TRBD2 (5 bases). This CDR3 comprises 14 residues. Trimming stripped 5 bases from V and 7 bases from J, with 15 bases between. From germline, CDR1 is SGHAT and CDR2 FQNNGV. The CDR3, as DNA: TGTGCCAGCAGCCCCACCCGGGAACGGAATGAGCAGTTCTTC. It is translated as CASSPTRERNEQFF.

V gene TRBV9 combines with J gene TRBJ2-7, with D possibly TRBD2 on 5 matching bases. The CDR3 is made up of 16 amino acids. The V end was cut by 0 bases, the J end by 3 bases, with 16 bases between. Per the germline V gene, CDR1 is SGDLS and CDR2 is YYNGEE. CDR3 DNA sequence: TGTGCCAGCAGCGTAGCGGGGAGCGCCCGCTACTACGAGCAGTACTTC. Translated: CASSVAGSARYYEQYF. The full variable domain, completed using reference TRBV9 and TRBJ2-7, is DSGVTQTPKHLITATGQRVTLRCSPRSGDLSVYWYQQSLDQGLQFLIQYYNGEERAKGNILERFSAQQFPDLHSELNLSSLELGDSALYFCASSVAGSARYYEQYFGPGTRLTVT.

The chain employs TRBV4-1 and TRBJ2-4, with D perhaps matching TRBD1 or TRBD2 (6 bases each). Germline assignment: CDR1 MGHRA and CDR2 YSYEKL. Between the trimmed V and J ends, which lost 6 bases and 7 bases, there was a span of 13 bases. The CDR3 contains 13 residues. CDR3 DNA: TGCGCCAGCAGAGACCAGGGGAGGAACATTCAGTACTTC. It specifies CASRDQGRNIQYF.

As regards this clone: The sample contains more than one DNA sequence encoding this CDR3. The CDR3 reads CASSRVTGNSPLHF. Written as DNA, the CDR3 is TGCGCCAGCAGCCGAGTGACAGGGAATTCACCCCTCCACTTT. The chain uses TRBV4-3 and TRBJ1-6; TRBD1 agrees at 7 bases. This CDR3 is 14 amino acids long. J lost 7 bases, V lost 4 bases, and 4 bases had no gene match. CDR1 is LGHNA, CDR2 YSLEER, per germline.

The genes are TRBV13 and TRBJ1-5, with 7 bases matching TRBD1. This CDR3 comprises 17 residues. Germline loops: CDR1 PRHDT, CDR2 FYEKMQ (reference sequence). With 6 bases clipped from V and 4 bases from J, the junction kept 15 bases outside the gene matches. The CDR3 loop is CASSFTLGQLGNQPQHF. CDR3 coding DNA: TGTGCCAGCAGTTTTACCTTGGGACAGTTGGGTAATCAGCCCCAGCATTTT.

This clone was observed a single time. The CDR3 is CASSSPTGQSSYEQYF. CDR3 coding DNA: TGCGCCAGCAGCTCGCCTACGGGACAGTCTTCCTACGAGCAGTACTTC. The chain recombines TRBV5-1 with TRBJ2-7, with TRBD1 matching 7 bases. Germline-derived CDR1 and CDR2 are SGHRS and YFSETQ. V dropped 3 bases and J dropped 1; count of bases not matched to a gene: 10. The CDR3 runs 16 residues.

The V gene is TRBV27, the J gene TRBJ2-7; D may be TRBD2 (6 bases). CDR1 is MNHEY and CDR2 is SMNVEV in the germline V gene (reference sequence). V was clipped by 0 bases and J by 8 bases, with 8 bases between them. This CDR3 is 12 amino acids long. Written as DNA, the CDR3 is TGTGCCAGCAGTTTATCGGGAGGCAAGCAGTACTTC. Protein product: CASSLSGGKQYF.

The V and J genes are TRBV15 and TRBJ1-4; 10 bases align to TRBD1. CDR1 is LNHNV and CDR2 is YYDKDF in the germline V gene (reference sequence). The CDR3 runs 15 residues. With V trimmed by 1 base and J by 7 bases, 3 bases remained unmatched. The CDR3 DNA sequence: TGTGCCACCAGCAGAGGACAGGGGGCAAGTGAAAAACTGTTTTTT. This translates into CATSRGQGASEKLFF.

The chain uses TRBV6-4 and TRBJ2-1; D is possibly TRBD1 or TRBD2 (7 bases each). Germline loops: CDR1 MRHNA, CDR2 SNTAGT. V lost 6 bases to trimming and J lost 2 bases, with 14 bases between them. The CDR3 has 15 amino acids. CDR3 protein: CASSPRGGPYNEQFF. The CDR3 nucleotides are TGTGCCAGCAGCCCCAGGGGGGGCCCCTACAATGAGCAGTTCTTC.

The chain uses TRBV12-2 and TRBJ1-5. TRBV12-2 is flagged as a pseudogene. The CDR3 is 16 residues long. The CDR3 sequence: CASRPARGGGNQPQHF. The CDR3 DNA reads as TGTGCAAGTCGCCCAGCTCGGGGAGGAGGCAATCAGCCCCAGCATTTT.

This chain connects TRBV19 to TRBJ2-5; no clear D. Trimming pared 9 bases from V and 2 bases from J, leaving 10 bases between. Germline V lookup: CDR1 LNHDA, CDR2 SQIVND (reference sequence). The length of the CDR3 is 12 residues. CDR3 in amino acids: CASAEGQETQYF. The CDR3 coding sequence is TGTGCCAGCGCAGAAGGGCAAGAGACCCAGTACTTC.

The V call is TRBV18, the J call TRBJ2-7; D unclear. This CDR3 contains 15 residues. The V gene's germline CDR1 is KGHSH and CDR2 LQKENI. V was shortened by 4 bases and J by 0 bases, with 13 bases between the two germline ends. CDR3 protein: CASSRGPERSYEQYF. The CDR3 DNA sequence: TGTGCCAGCTCACGCGGACCCGAACGCTCCTACGAGCAGTACTTC.

The CDR3 DNA follows: TGTGCCAGCAGCGTAGATGGCAGTAATCAGCCCCAGCATTTT. Translated, it gives CASSVDGSNQPQHF. This sequence joins TRBV9 and TRBJ1-5, with no clear D. Trimming cost V 0 bases and J 4 bases, with 8 bases left between them. From germline, CDR1 is SGDLS and CDR2 YYNGEE. CDR3 size: 14 residues.